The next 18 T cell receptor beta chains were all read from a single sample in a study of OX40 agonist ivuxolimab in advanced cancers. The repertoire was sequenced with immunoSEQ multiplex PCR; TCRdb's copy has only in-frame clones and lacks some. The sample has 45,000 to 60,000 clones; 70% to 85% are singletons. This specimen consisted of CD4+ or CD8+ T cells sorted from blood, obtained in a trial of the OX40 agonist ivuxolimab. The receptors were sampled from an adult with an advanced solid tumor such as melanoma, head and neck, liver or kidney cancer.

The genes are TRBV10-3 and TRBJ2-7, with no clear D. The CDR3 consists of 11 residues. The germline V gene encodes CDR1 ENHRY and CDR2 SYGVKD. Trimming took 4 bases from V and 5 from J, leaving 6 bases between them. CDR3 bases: TGTGCCATCAGTGGAAGGGACGAGCAGTACTTC. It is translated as CAISGRDEQYF.

The CDR3 DNA is TGCAGTGCTAAAGGGGTCTATGGCTACACCTTC. Protein product: CSAKGVYGYTF. The chain links TRBV20-1 to TRBJ1-2, with D maybe TRBD1 (5 bases). This CDR3 spans 11 amino acids. V shed 4 bases and J shed 4 bases, with 7 bases lying between them. The germline CDR1 and CDR2 sequences are DFQATT and SNEGSKA (reference sequence).

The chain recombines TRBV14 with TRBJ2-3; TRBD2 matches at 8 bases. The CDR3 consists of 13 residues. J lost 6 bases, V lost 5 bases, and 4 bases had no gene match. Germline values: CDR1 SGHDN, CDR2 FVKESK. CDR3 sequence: CASSWIAGDTQYF. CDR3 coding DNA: TGTGCCAGCAGCTGGATAGCGGGGGATACGCAGTATTTT.

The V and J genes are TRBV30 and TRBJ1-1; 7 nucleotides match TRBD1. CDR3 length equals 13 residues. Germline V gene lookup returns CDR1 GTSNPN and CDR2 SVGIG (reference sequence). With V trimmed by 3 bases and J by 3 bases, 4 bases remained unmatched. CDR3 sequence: CAWRETGDTEAFF. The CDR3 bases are TGTGCCTGGAGGGAAACAGGGGACACTGAAGCTTTCTTT. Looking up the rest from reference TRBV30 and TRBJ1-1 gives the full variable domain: SQTIHQWPATLVQPVGSPLSLECTVEGTSNPNLYWYRQAAGRGLQLLFYSVGIGQISSEVPQNLSASRPQDRQFILSSKKLLLSDSGFYLCAWRETGDTEAFFGQGTRLTVV.

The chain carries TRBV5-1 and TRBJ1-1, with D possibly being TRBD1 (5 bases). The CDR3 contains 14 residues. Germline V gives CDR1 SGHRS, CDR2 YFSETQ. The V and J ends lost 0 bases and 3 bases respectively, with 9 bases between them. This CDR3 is CASSLGGADTEAFF. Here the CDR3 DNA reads TGCGCCAGCAGCTTGGGAGGGGCGGACACTGAAGCTTTCTTT.

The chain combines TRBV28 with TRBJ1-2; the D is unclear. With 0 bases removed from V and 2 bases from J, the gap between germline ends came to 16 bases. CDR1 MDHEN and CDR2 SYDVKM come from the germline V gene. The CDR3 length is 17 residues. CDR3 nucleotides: TGTGCCAGCAGTTTATGGTCCGTAAACCTCTACAACTATGGCTACACCTTC. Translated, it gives CASSLWSVNLYNYGYTF.

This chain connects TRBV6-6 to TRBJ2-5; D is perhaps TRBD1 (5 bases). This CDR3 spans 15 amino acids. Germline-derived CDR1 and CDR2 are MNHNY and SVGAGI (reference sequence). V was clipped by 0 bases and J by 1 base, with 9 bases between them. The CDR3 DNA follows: TGTGCCAGCAGTTACTCAAGGGGCCTCCAAGAGACCCAGTACTTC. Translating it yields CASSYSRGLQETQYF.

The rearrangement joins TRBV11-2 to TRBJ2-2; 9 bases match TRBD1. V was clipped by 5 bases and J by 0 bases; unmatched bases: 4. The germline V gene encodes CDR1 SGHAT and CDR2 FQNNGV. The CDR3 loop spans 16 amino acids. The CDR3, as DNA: TGTGCCAGCAGCAGGGGACAGGGAACGAACACCGGGGAGCTGTTTTTT. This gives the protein CASSRGQGTNTGELFF.

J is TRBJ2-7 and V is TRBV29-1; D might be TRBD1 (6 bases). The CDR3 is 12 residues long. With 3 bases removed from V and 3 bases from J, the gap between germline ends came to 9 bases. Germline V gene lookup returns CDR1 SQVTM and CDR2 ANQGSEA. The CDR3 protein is CSVERGSYEQYF. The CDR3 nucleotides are TGCAGCGTTGAGAGGGGGAGCTACGAGCAGTACTTC.

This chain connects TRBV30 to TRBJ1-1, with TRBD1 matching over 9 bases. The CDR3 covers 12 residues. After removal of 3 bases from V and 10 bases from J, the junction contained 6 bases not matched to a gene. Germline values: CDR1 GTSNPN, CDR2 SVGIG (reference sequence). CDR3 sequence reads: CAWRPPDRGAFF. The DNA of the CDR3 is TGTGCCTGGAGGCCTCCGGACAGGGGAGCTTTCTTT.

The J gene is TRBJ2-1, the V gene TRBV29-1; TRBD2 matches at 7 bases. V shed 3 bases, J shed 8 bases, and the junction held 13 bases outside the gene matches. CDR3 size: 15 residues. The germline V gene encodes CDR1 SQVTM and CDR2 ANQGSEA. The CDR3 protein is CSVEHVGGYRDEQFF. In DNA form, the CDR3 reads TGCAGCGTTGAGCACGTCGGGGGGTATCGGGATGAGCAGTTCTTC.

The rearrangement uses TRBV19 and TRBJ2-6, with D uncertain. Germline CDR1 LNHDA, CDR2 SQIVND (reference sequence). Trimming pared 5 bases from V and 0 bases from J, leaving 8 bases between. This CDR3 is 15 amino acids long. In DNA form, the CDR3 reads TGTGCCAGTAGTCGGACCGCCTCTGGGGCCAACGTCCTGACTTTC. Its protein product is CASSRTASGANVLTF.

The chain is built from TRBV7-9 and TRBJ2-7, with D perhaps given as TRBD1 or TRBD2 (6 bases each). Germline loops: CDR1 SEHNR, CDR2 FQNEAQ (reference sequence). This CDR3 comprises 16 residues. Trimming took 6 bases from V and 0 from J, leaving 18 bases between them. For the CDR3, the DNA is TGTGCCAGCAGTTGGGGGGCAGGCCCCTTCTCCTACGAGCAGTACTTC. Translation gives CASSWGAGPFSYEQYF.

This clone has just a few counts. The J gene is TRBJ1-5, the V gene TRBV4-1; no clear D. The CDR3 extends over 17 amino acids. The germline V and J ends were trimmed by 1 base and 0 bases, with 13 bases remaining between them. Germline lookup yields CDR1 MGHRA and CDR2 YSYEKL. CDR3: CASSQVTASNSNQPQHF. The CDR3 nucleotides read TGCGCCAGCAGCCAAGTAACGGCGTCAAATAGCAATCAGCCCCAGCATTTT.

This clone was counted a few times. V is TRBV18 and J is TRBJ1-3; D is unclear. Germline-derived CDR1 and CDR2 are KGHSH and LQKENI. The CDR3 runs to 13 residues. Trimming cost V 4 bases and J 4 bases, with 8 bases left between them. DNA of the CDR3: TGTGCCAGCTCACAAACACAAGGAAACACCATATATTTT. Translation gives CASSQTQGNTIYF.

CDR3: CASGDPGQGTPPLHF. The CDR3 DNA is TGTGCCAGCGGAGATCCGGGACAGGGTACACCACCCCTCCACTTT. This sequence joins TRBV7-2 and TRBJ1-6; 9 bases agree with TRBD1. Germline lookup yields CDR1 SGHTA and CDR2 FQGNSA. The junction had 13 bases not matched to a gene; V was cut back by 8 bases and J by 11 bases. CDR3 size: 15 residues.

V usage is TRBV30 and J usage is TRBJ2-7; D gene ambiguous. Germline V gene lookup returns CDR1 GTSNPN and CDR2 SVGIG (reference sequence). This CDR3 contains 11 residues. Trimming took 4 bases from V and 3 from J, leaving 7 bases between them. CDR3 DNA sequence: TGTGCCTGGACAGATGGCTACGAGCAGTACTTC. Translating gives CAWTDGYEQYF.

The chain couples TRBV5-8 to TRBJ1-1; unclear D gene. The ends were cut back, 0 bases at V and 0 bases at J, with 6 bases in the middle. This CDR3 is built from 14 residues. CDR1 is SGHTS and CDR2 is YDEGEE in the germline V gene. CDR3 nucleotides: TGTGCCAGCAGCTTGGTCGGATTGAACACTGAAGCTTTCTTT. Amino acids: CASSLVGLNTEAFF. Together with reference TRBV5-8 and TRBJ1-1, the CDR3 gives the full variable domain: EAGVTQSPTHLIKTRGQQATLRCSPISGHTSVYWYQQALGLGLQFLLWYDEGEERNRGNFPPRFSGRQFPNYSSELNVNALELEDSALYLCASSLVGLNTEAFFGQGTRLTVV.